These 27 T cell receptor beta chains originate from one sample sequenced in a study of identical twins (dated by TCRdb to about 2016). The receptor library was made with 5' RACE. The listed sequencing device is Illumina HiSeq 2000. The public reads were reprocessed in TCRdb via fastp at Q25 and MiXCR, keeping in-frame beta chains. CDR3 protein duplicates are merged, each entry listing the most common genes and DNA. For this sample there are fewer than 250,000 distinct CDR3 sequences; 7.5% appear just once. Clones ranked in the top ten supply under 7% of the sample. These data are also associated with another study on yellow fever vaccine responses in identical twins.

The sequenced material came from CD8+ T cells sorted from blood. All receptors come from a woman in her late teens or twenties in good health.

This clonotype was seen only a few times. The chain combines TRBV7-9 with TRBJ2-1; D assignment may be TRBD1 or TRBD2 (5 bases each). V dropped 1 base and J dropped 4 bases, with 11 bases sitting between them. The CDR3 contains 15 residues. The germline V gene has CDR1 SEHNR and CDR2 FQNEAQ (reference sequence). CDR3 amino acids: CASSLGPGSYNEQFF. CDR3 in DNA: TGTGCCAGCAGCTTAGGTCCAGGGAGTTACAATGAGCAGTTCTTC.

This clonotype was observed a handful of times. The V gene is TRBV27, the J gene TRBJ1-1; 9 bases fit TRBD1. The germline V gene encodes CDR1 MNHEY and CDR2 SMNVEV (reference sequence). J was trimmed by 5 bases and V by 4 bases; bases with no gene match: 5. The CDR3 runs to 14 residues. The CDR3 DNA reads as TGTGCCAGCAGTTGGGGACAGGGTGGAACTGAAGCTTTCTTT. Protein product: CASSWGQGGTEAFF.

V and J are TRBV28 and TRBJ2-2; TRBD1 agrees at 7 bases. Germline loops: CDR1 MDHEN, CDR2 SYDVKM. J lost 3 bases, V lost 6 bases, and 7 bases had no gene match. The CDR3 covers 15 residues. CDR3 sequence: CASRTGQLDTGELFF. The CDR3 DNA reads TGTGCCAGCAGGACGGGACAGCTAGACACCGGGGAGCTGTTTTTT.

This clonotype was observed at least ten times. The rearrangement uses TRBV12-3 or TRBV12-4 and TRBJ2-7, with 7 nucleotides matching TRBD2. The V gene end was trimmed by 4 bases and the J gene end by 5 bases; junction bases not matched to a gene: 5. The CDR3 sequence is 13 residues long. CDR3 region: CASSYGRFDEQYF. The CDR3 DNA is TGTGCCAGCAGTTACGGGAGGTTCGACGAGCAGTACTTC.

The genes are TRBV29-1 and TRBJ2-7, with 7 bases matching TRBD2. Germline values: CDR1 SQVTM, CDR2 ANQGSEA. J was trimmed by 0 bases and V by 0 bases; bases with no gene match: 5. CDR3 length: 15 residues. CDR3 amino acids: CSVEDHASGSYEQYF. The CDR3 DNA sequence: TGCAGCGTTGAAGATCATGCTAGCGGCTCCTACGAGCAGTACTTC.

This clonotype has ten or more counts. The chain has TRBV12-3 or TRBV12-4 and TRBJ2-7; 9 bases are shared with TRBD1. J lost 1 base, V lost 3 bases, and 4 bases had no gene match. This CDR3 contains 15 residues. The CDR3 spells CASSLGTGRSYEQYF. The CDR3 DNA reads as TGTGCCAGCAGTTTGGGGACAGGGCGATCCTACGAGCAGTACTTC.

This clonotype appeared a few times. The chain uses TRBV6-2 or TRBV6-3 and TRBJ2-7; 8 bases align to TRBD2. Germline V gives CDR1 MNHEY, CDR2 SVGEGT. CDR3 length: 14 amino acids. V gave up 5 bases and J gave up 1 base; unmatched junction bases: 4. CDR3 sequence (DNA): TGTGCCAGCAGTAAACTAGCGGCGTCCTACGAGCAGTACGTC. Translation gives CASSKLAASYEQYV.

This chain joins TRBV9 and TRBJ1-1; D remains unclear. The CDR3 has 14 amino acids. V lost 6 bases to trimming and J lost 0 bases, with 12 bases between them. The germline V gene encodes CDR1 SGDLS and CDR2 YYNGEE. The CDR3 sequence is CASTTGSMNTEAFF. CDR3 DNA: TGTGCCAGCACCACGGGGAGCATGAACACTGAAGCTTTCTTT.

This chain uses TRBV28 with TRBJ1-4, with D hard to call. Trimming removed 4 bases from V and 1 base from J, with 13 bases in between. The CDR3 totals 16 residues. Looked up from germline, CDR1 is MDHEN and CDR2 is SYDVKM. The CDR3 bases are TGTGCCAGCAGTTCCCCCCCGGAGGTAACTAATGAAAAACTGTTTTTT. Its translation is CASSSPPEVTNEKLFF.

The chain combines TRBV15 with TRBJ2-7; 7 bases align to TRBD2. V trimming: 6 bases; J trimming: 0 bases; junction bases outside the gene matches: 29. The CDR3 runs 22 residues. The germline V gene has CDR1 LNHNV and CDR2 YYDKDF (reference sequence). In nucleotides, the CDR3 is TGTGCCACCAGAGCGAGTCCAGAGTCCGGGCTTGTCGGGACTAACAGCTCCTACGAGCAGTACGTC. Amino acids: CATRASPESGLVGTNSSYEQYV.

The chain carries TRBV9 and TRBJ1-1, with a tentative D call TRBD1 (5 bases). The V gene's germline CDR1 is SGDLS and CDR2 YYNGEE. The CDR3 sequence is 15 residues long. The V gene lost 2 bases and the J gene lost 1 base, with 12 bases spanning the gap. CDR3 protein: CASSVAGTWNTEAFF. CDR3 nucleotide sequence: TGTGCCAGCAGCGTTGCCGGGACGTGGAACACTGAAGCTTTCTTT.

The chain is built from TRBV7-2 and TRBJ2-3, with 7 bases matching TRBD1. CDR1 is SGHTA and CDR2 is FQGNSA in the germline V gene. V trimming: 1 base; J trimming: 2 bases; junction bases outside the gene matches: 3. The CDR3 runs 15 residues. The CDR3 sequence is CASSLGDSDTDTQYF. The DNA for the CDR3 is TGTGCCAGCAGCTTAGGGGACAGCGACACAGATACGCAGTATTTT.

In its sample, this clonotype was seen many times. The chain carries TRBV3-1 and TRBJ2-3; 8 positions match TRBD2. The V gene end was trimmed by 3 bases and the J gene end by 2 bases; junction bases not matched to a gene: 4. The CDR3 is 15 amino acids. Germline V gene sequence: CDR1 LGHDT, CDR2 YNNKEL (reference sequence). The CDR3 reads CASSHSGKITDTQYF. The CDR3 nucleotides are TGTGCCAGCAGCCATAGCGGGAAAATCACAGATACGCAGTATTTT.

The chain uses TRBV5-5 and TRBJ2-7; D uncertain. CDR1 is SGHKS and CDR2 is YYEKEE in the germline V gene (reference sequence). The CDR3 is made up of 14 amino acids. The germline V and J ends were trimmed by 1 base and 4 bases, with 12 bases remaining between them. The CDR3 spells CASSLRPEAYEQYF. The CDR3 DNA sequence: TGTGCCAGCAGCTTGCGCCCCGAGGCATACGAGCAGTACTTC.

This clonotype was seen more than once but under ten times. The V and J genes are TRBV25-1 and TRBJ2-7; D gene uncertain. V lost 5 bases and J 2 bases, leaving 13 bases between the germline ends. The CDR3 consists of 14 residues. The germline CDR1 and CDR2 sequences are MGHDK and SYGVNS. The CDR3, as DNA: TGTGCCAGCAGTTTAAAAGGGATTCCCTACGAGCAGTACTTC. This gives the protein CASSLKGIPYEQYF.

The sample holds many counts of this clonotype. The chain has TRBV5-6 and TRBJ1-2; no clear D gene. The CDR3 has 14 residues. The V and J ends lost 1 base and 3 bases respectively, with 10 bases between them. Germline lookup yields CDR1 SGHDT and CDR2 YYEEEE. CDR3 sequence: CASSLPGDDYGYTF. CDR3 sequence (DNA): TGTGCCAGCAGCTTGCCCGGGGATGACTATGGCTACACCTTC.

This sequence joins TRBV29-1 and TRBJ2-2; D gene unclear. The CDR3 is made up of 11 amino acids. V was shortened by 6 bases and J by 2 bases, with 4 bases between the two germline ends. Germline values: CDR1 SQVTM, CDR2 ANQGSEA. This CDR3 reads CSVLNTGELFF. In DNA form, the CDR3 reads TGCAGCGTGCTAAACACCGGGGAGCTGTTTTTT.

There are many counts of this clonotype. The chain employs TRBV27 and TRBJ2-5; maybe TRBD2 (6 bases). V lost 4 bases and J lost 2, with 11 bases in between. From germline, CDR1 is MNHEY and CDR2 SMNVEV (reference sequence). The CDR3 is made up of 14 amino acids. The CDR3 nucleotides read TGTGCCAGCAGTTCGGAGGGTGATCAAGAGACCCAGTACTTC. It translates to CASSSEGDQETQYF.

In this sample, this clonotype turned up a few times. The chain recombines TRBV20-1 with TRBJ2-7; tentatively, D is TRBD1 (6 bases). Germline loops: CDR1 DFQATT, CDR2 SNEGSKA (reference sequence). V was shortened by 6 bases and J by 6 bases, with 12 bases between the two germline ends. This CDR3 region has 11 residues. CDR3 loop: CSAREGGEQYV. The CDR3 DNA sequence: TGCAGTGCCCGGGAAGGGGGCGAGCAGTACGTC.

This clonotype was observed a handful of times. This rearrangement joins TRBV6-5 to TRBJ2-5; 12 nucleotides line up with TRBD1. Germline V gene data show CDR1 as MNHEY and CDR2 as SVGAGI. The CDR3 sequence is 18 residues long. V gave up 4 bases and J gave up 4 bases; unmatched junction bases: 13. CDR3 DNA: TGTGCCAGCAGTTCTTTAGGCGGGACAGGGGGCTTAGTAGAGACCCAGTACTTC. Amino acids: CASSSLGGTGGLVETQYF.

This clonotype was counted at least ten times. The V and J genes are TRBV5-5 and TRBJ1-1; D possibly corresponds to TRBD1 (5 bases). Germline V gene data show CDR1 as SGHKS and CDR2 as YYEKEE (reference sequence). V was cut by 7 bases and J by 3 bases, with 16 bases left in between. This CDR3 is built from 14 residues. The CDR3 DNA reads as TGTGCCAGCGCCGCTCACAGGCGGGACACTGAAGCTTTCTTT. As protein: CASAAHRRDTEAFF.

This clonotype has ten or more counts. The CDR3 here is CASSSRPDRDTGELFF. As DNA, the CDR3 is TGCGCCAGCAGCTCCCGACCCGACAGGGACACCGGGGAGCTGTTTTTT. V and J are TRBV5-1 and TRBJ2-2; 7 bases agree with TRBD1. J lost 3 bases, V lost 3 bases, and 8 bases had no gene match. The CDR3 contains 16 residues. CDR1 is SGHRS and CDR2 is YFSETQ in the germline V gene. Full variable domain (rest looked up from reference TRBV5-1 and TRBJ2-2): KAGVTQTPRYLIKTRGQQVTLSCSPISGHRSVSWYQQTPGQGLQFLFEYFSETQRNKGNFPGRFSGRQFSNSRSEMNVSTLELGDSALYLCASSSRPDRDTGELFFGEGSRLTVL.

In its sample, this clonotype was seen many times. The chain employs TRBV6-5 and TRBJ2-3, with D perhaps TRBD1 or TRBD2 (5 bases each). V was pared by 2 bases and J by 1 base, with 13 bases between. CDR1 is MNHEY and CDR2 is SVGAGI in the germline V gene. The CDR3 spans 16 residues. CDR3 DNA: TGTGCCAGCAGTTACGCGAGTGGGGGTGGCACAGATACGCAGTATTTT. Its protein product is CASSYASGGGTDTQYF.

The chain employs TRBV20-1 and TRBJ2-1, with TRBD1 matching 9 bases. CDR3 length: 11 amino acids. Per the germline V gene, CDR1 is DFQATT and CDR2 is SNEGSKA (reference sequence). The CDR3 spells CMGQGFDEQFF. CDR3 sequence (DNA): TGCATGGGACAGGGTTTCGATGAGCAGTTCTTC.

This clonotype turned up a few times. This rearrangement joins TRBV11-2 to TRBJ1-1; D gene unclear. The germline V and J ends were trimmed by 1 base and 3 bases, with 6 bases remaining between them. Germline V gives CDR1 SGHAT, CDR2 FQNNGV. The CDR3 covers 13 residues. The CDR3 nucleotides are TGTGCCAGCAGCTTAGGGACCTACACTGAAGCTTTCTTT. This codes for CASSLGTYTEAFF.

The table lists this clonotype with a few counts. The genes are TRBV7-8 and TRBJ1-5; D perhaps matches TRBD1 (6 bases). The CDR3 is made up of 16 amino acids. Germline CDR1 is SGHVS and CDR2 is FQNEAQ. The V end was cut by 1 base, the J end by 3 bases, with 13 bases between. In DNA form, the CDR3 reads TGTGCCAGCAGCTTAGGCCCGGGGGCGGTCAATCAGCCCCAGCATTTT. It codes for CASSLGPGAVNQPQHF.

In its sample, this clonotype was seen many times. The V and J genes are TRBV9 and TRBJ2-3; D is perhaps TRBD2 (6 bases). The CDR3 contains 16 residues. V gave up 4 bases and J gave up 2 bases, with 17 bases separating them. Germline assignment: CDR1 SGDLS and CDR2 YYNGEE. CDR3 bases: TGTGCCAGCAGCCCGGGGGTGGGAGGACCCACAGATACGCAGTATTTT. Translating gives CASSPGVGGPTDTQYF.